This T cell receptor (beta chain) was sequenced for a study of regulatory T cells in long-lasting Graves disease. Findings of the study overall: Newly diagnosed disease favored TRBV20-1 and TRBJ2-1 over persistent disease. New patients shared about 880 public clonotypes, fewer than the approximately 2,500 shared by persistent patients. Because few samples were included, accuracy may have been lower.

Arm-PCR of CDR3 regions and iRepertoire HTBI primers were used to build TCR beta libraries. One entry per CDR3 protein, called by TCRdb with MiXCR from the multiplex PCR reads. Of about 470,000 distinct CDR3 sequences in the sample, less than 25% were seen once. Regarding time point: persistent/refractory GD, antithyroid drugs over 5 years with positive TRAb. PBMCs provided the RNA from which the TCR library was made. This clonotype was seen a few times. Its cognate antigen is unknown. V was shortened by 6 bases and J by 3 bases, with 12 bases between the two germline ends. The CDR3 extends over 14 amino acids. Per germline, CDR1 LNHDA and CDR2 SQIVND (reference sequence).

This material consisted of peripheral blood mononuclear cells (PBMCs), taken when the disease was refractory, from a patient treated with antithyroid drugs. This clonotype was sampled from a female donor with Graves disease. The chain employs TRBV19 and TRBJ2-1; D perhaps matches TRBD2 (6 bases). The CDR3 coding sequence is TGTGCCAGTAGCGAGGGGAGGCTCTACAATGAGCAGTTCTTC. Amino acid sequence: CASSEGRLYNEQFF.